This TCR beta chain was captured by sequencing in a study of graft-versus-host responses after intestinal transplantation. About the study: Transplants given to recipients were multivisceral, liver-intestinal, or isolated intestinal. The whole recipient group had anti-thymocyte globulin induction followed by tacrolimus and steroids for around 3 years.

General study findings and limits: Declines in HvG clones occurring early post-transplant were associated with peak circulating GvH clone levels. Among recipient marrow samples, GvH clones were found; some appeared first in ileum or blood.

Here immunoSEQ multiplex PCR was the method, and the copy in TCRdb shows in-frame clones only, minus some. The data hold about 120,000 clones, with roughly 91% observed a single time. The length of the CDR3 is 14 residues. CDR1 SGHRS and CDR2 YFSETQ come from the germline V gene. Trimming left V 2 bases short and J 0 bases short, with 8 bases between. Comments on this clone: Its target is unknown.

This sequence joins TRBV5-1 and TRBJ1-1; no definite D call. Source: unstimulated CD4+ T cells sorted from spleen or lymph node cells, taken before intestinal transplant. The receptor comes from a human donor who received an intestinal transplant. The CDR3 loop is CASSFISMNTEAFF. As DNA, the CDR3 is TGCGCCAGCAGCTTTATCAGTATGAACACTGAAGCTTTCTTT.